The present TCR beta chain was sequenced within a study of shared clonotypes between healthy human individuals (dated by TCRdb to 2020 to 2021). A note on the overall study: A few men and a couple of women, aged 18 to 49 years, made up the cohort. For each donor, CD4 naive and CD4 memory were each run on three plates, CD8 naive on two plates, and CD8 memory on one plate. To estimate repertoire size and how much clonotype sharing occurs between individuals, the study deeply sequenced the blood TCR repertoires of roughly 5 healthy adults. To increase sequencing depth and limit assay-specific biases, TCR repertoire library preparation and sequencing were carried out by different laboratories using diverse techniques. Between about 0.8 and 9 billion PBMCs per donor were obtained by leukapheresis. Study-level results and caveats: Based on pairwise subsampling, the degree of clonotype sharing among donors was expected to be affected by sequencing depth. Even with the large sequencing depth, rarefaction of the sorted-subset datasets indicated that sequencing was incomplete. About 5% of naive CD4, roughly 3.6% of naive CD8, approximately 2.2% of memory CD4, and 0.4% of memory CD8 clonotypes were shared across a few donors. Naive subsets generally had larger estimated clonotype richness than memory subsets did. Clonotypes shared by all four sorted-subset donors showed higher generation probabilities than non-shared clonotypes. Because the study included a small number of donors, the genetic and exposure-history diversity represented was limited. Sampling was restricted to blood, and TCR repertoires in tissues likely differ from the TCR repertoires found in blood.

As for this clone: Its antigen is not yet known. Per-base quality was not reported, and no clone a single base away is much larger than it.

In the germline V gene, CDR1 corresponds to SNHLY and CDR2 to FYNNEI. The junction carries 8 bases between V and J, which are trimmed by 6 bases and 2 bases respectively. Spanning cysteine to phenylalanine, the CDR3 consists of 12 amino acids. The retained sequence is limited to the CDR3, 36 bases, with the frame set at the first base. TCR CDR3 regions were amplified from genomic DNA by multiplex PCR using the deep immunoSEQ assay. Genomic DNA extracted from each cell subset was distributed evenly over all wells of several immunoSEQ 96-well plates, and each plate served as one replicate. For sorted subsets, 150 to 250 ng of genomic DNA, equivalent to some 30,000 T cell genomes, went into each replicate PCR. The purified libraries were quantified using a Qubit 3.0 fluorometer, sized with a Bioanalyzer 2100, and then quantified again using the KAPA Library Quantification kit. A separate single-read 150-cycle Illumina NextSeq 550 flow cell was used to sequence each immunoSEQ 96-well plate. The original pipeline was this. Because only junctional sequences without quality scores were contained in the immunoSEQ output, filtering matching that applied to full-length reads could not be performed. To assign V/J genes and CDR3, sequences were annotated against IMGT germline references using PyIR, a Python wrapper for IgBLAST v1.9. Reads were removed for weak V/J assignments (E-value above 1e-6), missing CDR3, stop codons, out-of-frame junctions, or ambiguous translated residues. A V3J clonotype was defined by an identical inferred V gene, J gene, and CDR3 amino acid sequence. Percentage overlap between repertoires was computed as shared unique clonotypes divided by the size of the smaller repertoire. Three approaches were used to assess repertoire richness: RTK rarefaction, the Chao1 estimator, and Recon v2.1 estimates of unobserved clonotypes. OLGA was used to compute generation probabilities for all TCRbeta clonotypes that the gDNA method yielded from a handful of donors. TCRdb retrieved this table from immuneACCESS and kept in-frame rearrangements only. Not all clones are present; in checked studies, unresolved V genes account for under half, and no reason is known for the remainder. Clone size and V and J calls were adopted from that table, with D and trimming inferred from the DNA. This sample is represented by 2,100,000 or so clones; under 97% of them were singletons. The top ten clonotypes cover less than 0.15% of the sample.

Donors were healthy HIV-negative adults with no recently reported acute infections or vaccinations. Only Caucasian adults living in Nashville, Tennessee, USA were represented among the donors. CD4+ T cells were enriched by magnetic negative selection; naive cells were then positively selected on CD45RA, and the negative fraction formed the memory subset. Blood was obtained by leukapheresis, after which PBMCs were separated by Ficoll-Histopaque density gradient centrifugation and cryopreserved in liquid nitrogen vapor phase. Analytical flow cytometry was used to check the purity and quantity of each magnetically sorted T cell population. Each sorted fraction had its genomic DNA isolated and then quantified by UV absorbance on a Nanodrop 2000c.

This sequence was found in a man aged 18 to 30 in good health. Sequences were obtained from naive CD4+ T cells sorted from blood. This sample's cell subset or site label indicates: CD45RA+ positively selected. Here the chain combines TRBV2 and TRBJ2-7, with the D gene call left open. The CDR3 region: CASRDVAYEQYF. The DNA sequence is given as TGTGCCAGCAGGGACGTAGCCTACGAGCAGTACTTC.